This TCR beta chain came from a study of CD4 T cells in relation to SARS-CoV-2 and coronaviruses. Sequenced by immunoSEQ multiplex PCR; TCRdb stores in-frame clones only, minus some. The top ten hold roughly a sixth of the sample, which has 15,000 to 20,000 clones, approximately 78% seen once. Concerning this clone itself: Its antigen remains unknown.

V lost 7 bases and J lost 7; bases outside the gene matches: 11. This CDR3 comprises 16 residues. Germline V gives CDR1 SGHRS, CDR2 YFSETQ. Before the COVID-19 pandemic, during about 2010-2019, CD4+ T cells were taken from unexposed donors. After about ten days of culture, CD4+ T cells were isolated. The clonotype comes from a human donor in good health. The chain recombines TRBV5-1 with TRBJ1-6; 10 nucleotides line up with TRBD1. The sequenced material came from CD4+ T cells from PBMCs, cultured in vitro. CDR3 amino acids: CASAPWDRGANSPLHF. Here the CDR3 DNA reads TGCGCCAGCGCCCCCTGGGACAGGGGCGCGAATTCACCCCTCCACTTT.